A single T cell receptor (beta chain) is shown here with its context. Sequenced by immunoSEQ multiplex PCR; TCRdb stores in-frame clones only, minus some. Among approximately 130,000 clones listed, approximately 87% were seen once. This entry is derived from a study of control samples from healthy donors and cancer patients. Germline V gives CDR1 SGHNT, CDR2 YYREEE (reference sequence). There are 14 residues in the CDR3. V was pared by 4 bases and J by 4 bases, with 11 bases between. This clonotype was obtained from a man in his sixties in good health. Sequenced input: blood. The V and J genes are TRBV5-4 and TRBJ2-2; D gene unclear. The CDR3 coding sequence is TGTGCCAGCAGCCTCGCGTCCCTCACCGGGGAGCTGTTTTTT. It yields the protein CASSLASLTGELFF. Supplemented by reference TRBV5-4 and TRBJ2-2, the full variable domain reads ETGVTQSPTHLIKTRGQQVTLRCSSQSGHNTVSWYQQALGQGPQFIFQYYREEENGRGNFPPRFSGLQFPNYSSELNVNALELDDSALYLCASSLASLTGELFFGEGSRLTVL.